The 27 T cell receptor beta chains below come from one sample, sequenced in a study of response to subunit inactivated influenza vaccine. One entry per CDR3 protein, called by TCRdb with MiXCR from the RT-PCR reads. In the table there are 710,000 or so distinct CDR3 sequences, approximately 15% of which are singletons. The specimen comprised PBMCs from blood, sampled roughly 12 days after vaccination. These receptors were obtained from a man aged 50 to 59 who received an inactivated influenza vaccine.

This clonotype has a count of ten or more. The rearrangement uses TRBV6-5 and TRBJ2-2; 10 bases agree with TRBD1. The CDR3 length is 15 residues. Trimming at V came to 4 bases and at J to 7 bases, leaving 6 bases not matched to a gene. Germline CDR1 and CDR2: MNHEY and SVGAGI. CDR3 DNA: TGTGCCAGCAGTTCCGGGACAGGGGCTGACGGGGAGCTGTTTTTT. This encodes CASSSGTGADGELFF.

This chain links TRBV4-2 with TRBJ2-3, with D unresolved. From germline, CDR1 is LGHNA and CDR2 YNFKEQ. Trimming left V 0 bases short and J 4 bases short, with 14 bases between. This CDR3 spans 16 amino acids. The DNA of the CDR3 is TGTGCCAGCAGCCAAGAGTGGCTTTATTATGCAGATACGCAGTATTTT. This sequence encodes CASSQEWLYYADTQYF.

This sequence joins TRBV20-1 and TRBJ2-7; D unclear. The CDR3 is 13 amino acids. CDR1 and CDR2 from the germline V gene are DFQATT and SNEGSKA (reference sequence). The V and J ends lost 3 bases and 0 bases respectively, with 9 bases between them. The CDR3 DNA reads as TGCAGTGCTAGCGACGGTGACTCCTACGAGCAGTACTTC. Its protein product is CSASDGDSYEQYF.

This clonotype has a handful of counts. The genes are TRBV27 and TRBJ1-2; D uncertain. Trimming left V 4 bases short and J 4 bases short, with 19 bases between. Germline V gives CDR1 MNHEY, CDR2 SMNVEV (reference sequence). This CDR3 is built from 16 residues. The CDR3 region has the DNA TGTGCCAGCAGTTCGACAACGGAATATCAAACCTATGGCTACACCTTC. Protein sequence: CASSSTTEYQTYGYTF.

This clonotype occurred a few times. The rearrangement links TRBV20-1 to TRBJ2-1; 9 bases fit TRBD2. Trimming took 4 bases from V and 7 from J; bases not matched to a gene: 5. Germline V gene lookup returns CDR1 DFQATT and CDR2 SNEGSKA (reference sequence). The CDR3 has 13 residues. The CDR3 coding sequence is TGCAGTGCTATTGGCGGGGGGGTTAATGAGCAGTTCTTC. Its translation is CSAIGGGVNEQFF.

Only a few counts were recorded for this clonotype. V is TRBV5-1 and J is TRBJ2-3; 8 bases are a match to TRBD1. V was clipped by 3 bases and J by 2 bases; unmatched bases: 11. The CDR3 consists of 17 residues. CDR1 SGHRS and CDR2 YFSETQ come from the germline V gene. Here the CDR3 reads CASSSLGQGGSTDTQYF. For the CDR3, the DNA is TGCGCCAGCAGCTCGCTTGGACAGGGAGGATCCACAGATACGCAGTATTTT.

As DNA, the CDR3 is TGTGCCAGCAGCCCGGCGAGCTCGAACTATGGCTACACCTTC. Translation gives CASSPASSNYGYTF. This chain connects TRBV7-2 to TRBJ1-2; D ambiguous. The CDR3 runs 14 residues. V lost 5 bases to trimming and J lost 2 bases, with 12 bases between them. CDR1 SGHTA and CDR2 FQGNSA come from the germline V gene.

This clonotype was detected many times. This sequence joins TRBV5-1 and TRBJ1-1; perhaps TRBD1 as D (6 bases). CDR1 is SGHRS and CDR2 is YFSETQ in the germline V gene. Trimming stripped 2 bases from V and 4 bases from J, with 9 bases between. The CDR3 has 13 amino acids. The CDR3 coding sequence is TGCGCCAGCAGCTTAGCAGGGGCCACTGAAGCTTTCTTT. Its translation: CASSLAGATEAFF.

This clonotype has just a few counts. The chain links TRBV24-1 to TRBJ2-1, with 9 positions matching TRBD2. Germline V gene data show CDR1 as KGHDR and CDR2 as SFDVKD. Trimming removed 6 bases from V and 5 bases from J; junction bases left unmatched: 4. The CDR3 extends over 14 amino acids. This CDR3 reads CATSLAGSDNEQFF. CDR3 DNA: TGTGCCACCAGTCTAGCGGGGTCCGACAATGAGCAGTTCTTC.

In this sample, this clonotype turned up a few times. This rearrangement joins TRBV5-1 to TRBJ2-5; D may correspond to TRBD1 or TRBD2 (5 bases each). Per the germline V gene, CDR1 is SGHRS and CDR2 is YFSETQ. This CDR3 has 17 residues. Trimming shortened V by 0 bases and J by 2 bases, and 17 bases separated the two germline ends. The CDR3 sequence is CASSLAWGRTIQETQYF. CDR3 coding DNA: TGCGCCAGCAGCTTGGCCTGGGGACGAACGATTCAAGAGACCCAGTACTTC.

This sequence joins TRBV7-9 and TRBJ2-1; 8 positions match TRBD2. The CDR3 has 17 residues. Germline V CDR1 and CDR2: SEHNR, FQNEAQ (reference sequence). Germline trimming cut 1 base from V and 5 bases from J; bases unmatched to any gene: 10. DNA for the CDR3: TGTGCCAGCAGCTTAGACAGGGCCGGGGGGGTCCACAATGAGCAGTTCTTC. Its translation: CASSLDRAGGVHNEQFF.

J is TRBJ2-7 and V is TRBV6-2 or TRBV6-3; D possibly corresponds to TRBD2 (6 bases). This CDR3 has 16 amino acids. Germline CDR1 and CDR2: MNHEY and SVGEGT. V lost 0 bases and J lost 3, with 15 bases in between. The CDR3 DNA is TGTGCCAGCAGTTACTCGATGTCTAGCGTGAACTACGAGCAGTACTTC. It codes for CASSYSMSSVNYEQYF.

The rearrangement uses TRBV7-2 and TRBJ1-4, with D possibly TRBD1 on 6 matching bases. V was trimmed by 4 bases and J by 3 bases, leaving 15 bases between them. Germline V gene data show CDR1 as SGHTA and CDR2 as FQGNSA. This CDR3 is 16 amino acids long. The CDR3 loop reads CASSSLTRGPNEKLFF. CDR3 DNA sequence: TGTGCCAGCAGCTCCTTAACCAGGGGCCCTAATGAAAAACTGTTTTTT.

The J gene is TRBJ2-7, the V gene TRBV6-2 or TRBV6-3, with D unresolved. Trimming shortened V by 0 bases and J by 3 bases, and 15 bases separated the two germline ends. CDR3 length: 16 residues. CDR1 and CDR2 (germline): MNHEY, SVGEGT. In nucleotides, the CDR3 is TGTGCCAGCAGTTACTCGAGTGGGGTCACGGGCTACGAGCAGTACTTC. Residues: CASSYSSGVTGYEQYF.

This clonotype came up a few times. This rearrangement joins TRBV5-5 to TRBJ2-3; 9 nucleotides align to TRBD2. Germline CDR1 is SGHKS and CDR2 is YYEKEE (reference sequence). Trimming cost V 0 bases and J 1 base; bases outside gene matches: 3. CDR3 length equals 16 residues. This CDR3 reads CASSLGPSGGTDTQYF. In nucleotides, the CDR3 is TGTGCCAGCAGCTTGGGCCCTAGCGGGGGCACAGATACGCAGTATTTT.

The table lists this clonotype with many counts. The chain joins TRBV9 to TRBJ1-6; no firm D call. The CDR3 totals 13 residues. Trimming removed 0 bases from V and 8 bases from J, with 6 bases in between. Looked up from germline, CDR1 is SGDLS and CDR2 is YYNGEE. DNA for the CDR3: TGTGCCAGCAGCGTAGCGGTCGATTCACCCCTCCACTTT. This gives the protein CASSVAVDSPLHF.

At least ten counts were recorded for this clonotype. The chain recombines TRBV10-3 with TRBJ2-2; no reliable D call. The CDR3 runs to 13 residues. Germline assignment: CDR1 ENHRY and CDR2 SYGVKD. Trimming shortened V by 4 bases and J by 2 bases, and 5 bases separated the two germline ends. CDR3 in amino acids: CAISGGNTGELFF. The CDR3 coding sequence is TGTGCCATCAGTGGAGGAAACACCGGGGAGCTGTTTTTT.

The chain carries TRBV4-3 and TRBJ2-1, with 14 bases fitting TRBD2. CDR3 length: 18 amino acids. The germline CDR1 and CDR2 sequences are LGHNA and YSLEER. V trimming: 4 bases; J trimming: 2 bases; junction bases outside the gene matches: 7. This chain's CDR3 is CASSPTSGGALAYNEQFF. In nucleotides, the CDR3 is TGCGCCAGCAGCCCGACTAGCGGGGGGGCCCTCGCCTACAATGAGCAGTTCTTC.

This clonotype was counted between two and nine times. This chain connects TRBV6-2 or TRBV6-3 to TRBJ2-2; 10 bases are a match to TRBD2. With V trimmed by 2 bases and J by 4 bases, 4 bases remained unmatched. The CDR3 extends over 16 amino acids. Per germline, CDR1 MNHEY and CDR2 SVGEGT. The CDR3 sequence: CASSYGGLAVTGELFF. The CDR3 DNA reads TGTGCCAGCAGTTACGGAGGACTAGCGGTCACCGGGGAGCTGTTTTTT.

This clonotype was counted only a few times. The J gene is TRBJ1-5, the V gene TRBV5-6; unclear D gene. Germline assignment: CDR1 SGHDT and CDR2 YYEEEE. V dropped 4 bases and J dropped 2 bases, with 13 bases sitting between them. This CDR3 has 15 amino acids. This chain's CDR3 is CASSARAGGNQPQHF. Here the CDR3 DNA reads TGTGCCAGCAGCGCCCGGGCCGGGGGCAATCAGCCCCAGCATTTT. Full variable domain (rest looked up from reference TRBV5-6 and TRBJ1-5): DAGVTQSPTHLIKTRGQQVTLRCSPKSGHDTVSWYQQALGQGPQFIFQYYEEEERQRGNFPDRFSGHQFPNYSSELNVNALLLGDSALYLCASSARAGGNQPQHFGDGTRLSIL.

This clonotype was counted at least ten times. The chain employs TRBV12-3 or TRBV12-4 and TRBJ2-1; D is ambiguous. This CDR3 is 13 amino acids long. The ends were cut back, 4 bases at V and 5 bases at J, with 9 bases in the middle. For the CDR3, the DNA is TGTGCCAGCAGTTCGACTGGCAACAATGAGCAGTTCTTC. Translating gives CASSSTGNNEQFF.

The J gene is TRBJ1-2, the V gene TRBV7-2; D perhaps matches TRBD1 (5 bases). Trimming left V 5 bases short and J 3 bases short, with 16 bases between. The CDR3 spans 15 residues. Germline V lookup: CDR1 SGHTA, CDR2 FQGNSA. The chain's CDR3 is CASSSLPGTDYGYTF. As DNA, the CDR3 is TGTGCCAGCAGCAGCCTCCCCGGGACGGACTATGGCTACACCTTC. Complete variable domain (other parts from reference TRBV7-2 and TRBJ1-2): GAGVSQSPSNKVTEKGKDVELRCDPISGHTALYWYRQSLGQGLEFLIYFQGNSAPDKSGLPSDRFSAERTGGSVSTLTIQRTQQEDSAVYLCASSSLPGTDYGYTFGSGTRLTVV.

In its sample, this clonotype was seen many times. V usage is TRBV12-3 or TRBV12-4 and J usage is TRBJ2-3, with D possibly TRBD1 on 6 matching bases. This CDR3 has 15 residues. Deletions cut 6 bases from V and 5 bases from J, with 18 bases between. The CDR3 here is CASSPNRDVIDTQYF. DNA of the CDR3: TGTGCCAGCAGCCCTAACAGGGATGTCATAGATACGCAGTATTTT.

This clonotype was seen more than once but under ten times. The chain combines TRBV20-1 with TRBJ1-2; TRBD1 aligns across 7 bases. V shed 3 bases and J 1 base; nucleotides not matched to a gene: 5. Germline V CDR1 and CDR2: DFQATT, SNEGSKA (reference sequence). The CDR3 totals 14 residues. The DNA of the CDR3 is TGCAGTGCTAGCCGGGACAGCGTTAACTATGGCTACACCTTC. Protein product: CSASRDSVNYGYTF.

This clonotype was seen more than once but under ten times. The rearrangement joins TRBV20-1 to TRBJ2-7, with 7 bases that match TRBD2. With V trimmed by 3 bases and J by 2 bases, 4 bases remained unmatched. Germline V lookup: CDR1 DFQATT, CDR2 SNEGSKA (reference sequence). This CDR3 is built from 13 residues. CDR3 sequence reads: CSARSAGAYEQYF. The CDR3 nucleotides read TGCAGTGCTAGGAGCGCGGGGGCCTACGAGCAGTACTTC.

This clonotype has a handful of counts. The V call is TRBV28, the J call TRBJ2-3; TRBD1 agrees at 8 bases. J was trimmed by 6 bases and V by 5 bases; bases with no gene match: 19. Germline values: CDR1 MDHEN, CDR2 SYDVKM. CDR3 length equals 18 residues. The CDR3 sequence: CASSPIPEGQAKGDTQYF. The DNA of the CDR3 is TGTGCCAGCAGTCCAATACCGGAGGGACAGGCCAAGGGGGATACGCAGTATTTT.

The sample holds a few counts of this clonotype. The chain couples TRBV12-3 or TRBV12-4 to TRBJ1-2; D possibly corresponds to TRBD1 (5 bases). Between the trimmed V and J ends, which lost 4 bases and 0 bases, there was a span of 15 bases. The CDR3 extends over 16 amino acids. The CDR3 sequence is CASSSRGDGANYGYTF. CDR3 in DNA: TGTGCCAGCAGTTCCCGGGGGGACGGTGCTAACTATGGCTACACCTTC.